This TCR beta chain was captured in a study of Graves' ophthalmopathy and Graves' hyperthyroidism. Background on the study: Sampling took place at initial diagnosis, with peripheral blood obtained before any treatment. Study results and caveats: Ophthalmopathy progression predictions by the model showed 72.22% specificity and about 68% sensitivity. Blood repertoires reportedly contained most expanded thyroid clonotypes above 0.001 frequency.

The CDR3 runs to 16 residues. CDR1 is SGHNT and CDR2 is YENEEA in the germline V gene. With 2 bases clipped from V and 2 bases from J, the junction kept 5 bases outside the gene matches. Amplification from RNA transcripts yielded the TCR beta CDR3 regions. RT-PCR was first run with HTBI primers, then multiplex PCR in a second round. One entry per CDR3 protein results from TCRdb running MiXCR on the multiplex PCR reads. The sample records over 12,000 distinct CDR3 sequences, roughly 50% being singletons. In its sample, this clonotype is medium-sized (0.01 to 0.1%). Its specificity is unknown. V is TRBV11-3 and J is TRBJ2-7; TRBD2 matches 11 bases. Material for sequencing was peripheral blood. The TCR sequence derives from a woman in her thirties with Graves' ophthalmopathy. The CDR3 nucleotides are TGTGCCAGCAGCTTACAAGGGACTAGCGGTCCCTACGAGCAGTACTTC. Its translation is CASSLQGTSGPYEQYF.